The clone carrying this T cell receptor (beta chain) was found many times. Stated time point: patch test 1, 2 weeks after DPC sensitization. As for treatment: therapeutic diphenylcyclopropenone sensitization with weekly scalp DPC. The sample is drawn from a study of human T cells and chemical hapten exposure. Study-level background: Skin of the upper inner arm, approximately 2 cm by approximately 2 cm, received 2% DPC for sensitization. Once 0.01% DPC had been applied to the upper back by patch test, readings were taken at 6 days.

In the study's own analysis: From 23,224 to 690,600 TCRs were found per sample, with a median of about 96,000. MiXCR was run by TCRdb on the RACE reads, yielding one entry per CDR3 protein. TCRdb assigned the V and J calls; the authors' analysis was not used. The table has 350,000 or so distinct CDR3 sequences, around 7% seen once. The CDR3 totals 15 residues. Germline V gives CDR1 SGHRS, CDR2 YFSETQ. The V gene end was trimmed by 4 bases and the J gene end by 5 bases; junction bases not matched to a gene: 10. The chain carries TRBV5-1 and TRBJ2-5; 8 bases align to TRBD2. The receptor was isolated from a woman between 18 and 29 years old with alopecia areata. Some clones in this sample may be carry-over from other donors' samples. This sample comprised whole blood, obtained in connection with sensitization to the hapten diphenylcyclopropenone (DPC). As DNA, the CDR3 is TGCGCCAGCAGCAGCTACGATGCGGGAGGCGAGACCCAGTACTTC. It specifies CASSSYDAGGETQYF.